These 2 T cell receptor beta chains were sequenced from one sample in a study of neoadjuvant anti-PD-1 for oral cavity cancer (dated by TCRdb to the early 2020s). The time point tag for this specimen amounts to: after neoadjuvant nivolumab, at surgical resection. The library was built by means of the immunoSEQ multiplex PCR assay. TCRdb took this table from immuneACCESS and kept in-frame rearrangements with V and J called. Such tables lack part of the clones; where checked against another copy, unresolved V genes explain under half of the gap, and the rest is unexplained. The sample records about 9,800 clones, 61% of which are singletons. In total, the top ten clones hold 4.4% of the sample. Specimen: PBMCs, collected after nivolumab (anti-PD-1) treatment. These receptors were taken from a person between 40 and 85 years old with oral cavity squamous cell carcinoma.

The rearrangement links TRBV13 to TRBJ2-3, with TRBD1 matching 8 bases. With V trimmed by 5 bases and J by 9 bases, 4 bases remained unmatched. Germline V gene sequence: CDR1 PRHDT, CDR2 FYEKMQ (reference sequence). The CDR3 is 12 residues long. DNA for the CDR3: TGTGCCAGCAGCCTAGACAGGGGAACGCAGTATTTT. Its translation: CASSLDRGTQYF.

This rearrangement joins TRBV2 to TRBJ1-2; 7 bases line up with TRBD1. With 7 bases clipped from V and 0 bases from J, the junction kept 11 bases outside the gene matches. The germline V gene has CDR1 SNHLY and CDR2 FYNNEI. This CDR3 region has 16 residues. The CDR3 here is CASTDRVPLSNYGYTF. The CDR3 DNA is TGTGCCAGCACCGACAGGGTTCCCCTCTCTAACTATGGCTACACCTTC.